One sample yielded the 25 T cell receptor beta chains listed below, sequenced in a study of regulatory T cells in long-lasting Graves disease. The time point is: persistent/refractory GD, antithyroid drugs over 5 years with positive TRAb. Scientists built the TCR library using RNA that was extracted from PBMCs. For TCR beta, libraries came from iRepertoire HTBI primers and Arm-PCR of CDR3 regions. Via MiXCR, TCRdb re-called the multiplex PCR reads, giving one row per CDR3 protein. The sample includes a few hundred thousand distinct CDR3 sequences, more than 20% of them seen just once. Sequenced here: peripheral blood mononuclear cells (PBMCs), sampled when the disease was refractory, from a patient treated with antithyroid drugs. Receptors were obtained from a woman aged 40 to 50 with Graves disease.

This clonotype has ten or more counts. J is TRBJ1-1 and V is TRBV20-1; 9 nucleotides match TRBD1. Trimming removed 5 bases from V and 4 bases from J; junction bases left unmatched: 5. The CDR3 is made up of 13 amino acids. Germline V gives CDR1 DFQATT, CDR2 SNEGSKA (reference sequence). DNA for the CDR3: TGCAGTGCTCCGGGACAGGGTGGCACTGAAGCTTTCTTT. Its translation is CSAPGQGGTEAFF.

The genes are TRBV6-4 and TRBJ1-3; D uncertain. Between the trimmed V and J ends, which lost 3 bases and 0 bases, there was a span of 15 bases. CDR3 length equals 17 residues. Germline lookup yields CDR1 MRHNA and CDR2 SNTAGT. The CDR3 DNA is TGTGCCAGCAGTGAAATCTTTCAGCGGCTCTCTGGAAACACCATATATTTT. This codes for CASSEIFQRLSGNTIYF.

This clonotype occurred many times. The chain joins TRBV28 to TRBJ2-7, with D possibly TRBD2 on 6 matching bases. The closer fit of TRBJ2-5 to the DNA end suggests the J call may be wrong. The V gene's germline CDR1 is MDHEN and CDR2 SYDVKM. The CDR3 runs to 16 residues. The CDR3 reads CASSLTGLKDQETQYF. For the CDR3, the DNA is TGTGCCAGCAGTTTGACGGGACTGAAGGACCAAGAGACCCAGTACTTC.

This clonotype was seen repeatedly, ten times or more. The junction departs from the called germline gene at one end, perhaps through a read error. The rearrangement uses TRBV28 and TRBJ2-7, with D perhaps given as TRBD1 or TRBD2 (5 bases each). CDR3 length equals 12 residues. The V gene's germline CDR1 is MDHEN and CDR2 SYDVKM. The CDR3 protein is CASSTGTYQQYF. The CDR3 DNA reads TGTGCCAGCAGTACCGGGACCTACCAGCAGTACTTC.

This clonotype was recorded a few times. The chain links TRBV3-1 to TRBJ1-2; D is unresolved. The CDR3 is 13 amino acids. Trimming took 0 bases from V and 3 from J, leaving 5 bases between them. Germline V CDR1 and CDR2: LGHDT, YNNKEL (reference sequence). CDR3 bases: TGTGCCAGCAGCCAAGATCGGGACTATGGCTACACCTTC. Protein sequence: CASSQDRDYGYTF.

This clonotype was counted a few times. The chain couples TRBV3-1 to TRBJ1-1; a possible D gene is TRBD1 (6 bases). V lost 1 base, J lost 0 bases, and 12 bases lay in between. The CDR3 runs 16 residues. Germline V gene sequence: CDR1 LGHDT, CDR2 YNNKEL (reference sequence). CDR3 coding DNA: TGTGCCAGCAGCCAAGCTATACAGGGTTTGAACACTGAAGCTTTCTTT. Its protein product is CASSQAIQGLNTEAFF. Supplemented by reference TRBV3-1 and TRBJ1-1, the full variable domain reads DTAVSQTPKYLVTQMGNDKSIKCEQNLGHDTMYWYKQDSKKFLKIMFSYNNKELIINETVPNRFSPKSPDKAHLNLHINSLELGDSAVYFCASSQAIQGLNTEAFFGQGTRLTVV.

The chain recombines TRBV20-1 with TRBJ2-1; D is perhaps TRBD2 (10 bases). CDR3 size: 16 residues. V was shortened by 3 bases and J by 9 bases, with 24 bases between the two germline ends. The germline CDR1 and CDR2 sequences are DFQATT and SNEGSKA (reference sequence). CDR3 in DNA: TGCAGTGCTAGGAACAGGGGGCTAGCGGGAGTTACTGAGCAGTTCTTC. Encoded protein: CSARNRGLAGVTEQFF.

Only a few counts were recorded for this clonotype. The chain combines TRBV14 with TRBJ1-4, with TRBD1 matching over 7 bases. This CDR3 spans 15 amino acids. Trimming took 0 bases from V and 3 from J; bases not matched to a gene: 1. CDR1 and CDR2 from the germline V gene are SGHDN and FVKESK. The CDR3 region has the DNA TGTGCCAGCAGCCAAGAAGGGACAGCTAATGAAAAACTGTTTTTT. Translated, it gives CASSQEGTANEKLFF. Based on the CDR3 plus reference TRBV14 and TRBJ1-4, the full variable domain is EAGVTQFPSHSVIEKGQTVTLRCDPISGHDNLYWYRRVMGKEIKFLLHFVKESKQDESGMPNNRFLAERTGGTYSTLKVQPAELEDSGVYFCASSQEGTANEKLFFGSGTQLSVL.

This clonotype was detected many times. The chain has TRBV28 and TRBJ1-4; 7 nucleotides line up with TRBD1. In germline, CDR1 is MDHEN, CDR2 SYDVKM. J lost 0 bases, V lost 5 bases, and 6 bases had no gene match. This CDR3 spans 16 amino acids. CDR3 residues: CASSPSQGATNEKLFF. CDR3 nucleotide sequence: TGTGCCAGCAGTCCCTCCCAGGGGGCAACTAATGAAAAACTGTTTTTT.

In its sample, this clonotype was seen a few times. The chain links TRBV20-1 to TRBJ1-4; 7 nucleotides agree with TRBD1. V gave up 5 bases and J gave up 3 bases; unmatched junction bases: 12. CDR1 DFQATT and CDR2 SNEGSKA come from the germline V gene (reference sequence). The CDR3 runs to 16 residues. DNA for the CDR3: TGCAGTGCTCAAAGACAGGGAGGAATGGCTAATGAAAAACTGTTTTTT. Its protein product is CSAQRQGGMANEKLFF.

The chain carries TRBV11-2 and TRBJ2-1; TRBD1 agrees at 8 bases. V gave up 5 bases and J gave up 3 bases; unmatched junction bases: 15. In germline, CDR1 is SGHAT, CDR2 FQNNGV. The CDR3 covers 18 residues. CDR3 nucleotides: TGTGCCAGCAGCGCCCAGAGGGGACAGGCAAACCTCTACAATGAGCAGTTCTTC. This gives the protein CASSAQRGQANLYNEQFF.

Regarding this clonotype: A much larger clone differs from this one at a single base, so this may be a read error. The chain's CDR3 is CASSLGLGRYF. The CDR3 DNA is TGTGCCAGCAGTTTAGGCCTAGGACGGTACTTC. V and J are TRBV28 and TRBJ2-7; D gene ambiguous. CDR3 size: 11 residues. Looked up from germline, CDR1 is MDHEN and CDR2 is SYDVKM. V dropped 2 bases and J dropped 12 bases, with 11 bases sitting between them.

In this sample, this clonotype turned up many times. The gene calls are TRBV6-1 and TRBJ1-6; D is possibly TRBD1 (5 bases). Trimming stripped 7 bases from V and 8 bases from J, with 15 bases between. Germline CDR1 and CDR2: MNHNS and SASEGT. The CDR3 totals 14 residues. CDR3: CASTRTRLDSPLHF. CDR3 coding DNA: TGTGCCAGCACCAGGACAAGGTTGGATTCACCCCTCCACTTT.

The chain employs TRBV3-1 and TRBJ1-5; D remains unclear. V dropped 5 bases and J dropped 0 bases, with 11 bases sitting between them. CDR1 LGHDT and CDR2 YNNKEL come from the germline V gene (reference sequence). The CDR3 loop spans 15 amino acids. CDR3: CASSTGPYSNQPQHF. CDR3 nucleotide sequence: TGTGCCAGCAGCACCGGACCGTATAGCAATCAGCCCCAGCATTTT. The complete variable domain, with remaining parts taken from reference TRBV3-1 and TRBJ1-5, reads DTAVSQTPKYLVTQMGNDKSIKCEQNLGHDTMYWYKQDSKKFLKIMFSYNNKELIINETVPNRFSPKSPDKAHLNLHINSLELGDSAVYFCASSTGPYSNQPQHFGDGTRLSIL.

This clonotype was picked up a small number of times. The gene calls are TRBV29-1 and TRBJ2-5, with TRBD2 matching over 8 bases. Germline trimming cut 0 bases from V and 1 base from J; bases unmatched to any gene: 4. The CDR3 length is 15 residues. The germline V gene has CDR1 SQVTM and CDR2 ANQGSEA. CDR3 sequence reads: CSVEDLGGAQETQYF. CDR3 nucleotide sequence: TGCAGCGTTGAAGATCTCGGGGGGGCCCAAGAGACCCAGTACTTC. Drawing the rest from reference TRBV29-1 and TRBJ2-5, the complete variable domain is SAVISQKPSRDICQRGTSLTIQCQVDSQVTMMFWYRQQPGQSLTLIATANQGSEATYESGFVIDKFPISRPNLTFSTLTVSNMSPEDSSIYLCSVEDLGGAQETQYFGPGTRLLVL.

This clonotype was counted a few times. This chain uses TRBV2 with TRBJ2-1; D is unclear. The germline V and J ends were trimmed by 2 bases and 8 bases, with 16 bases remaining between them. From germline, CDR1 is SNHLY and CDR2 FYNNEI. The CDR3 has 15 amino acids. The CDR3: CASSELLVSIDEQFF. In nucleotides, the CDR3 is TGTGCCAGCAGTGAATTGTTAGTTTCCATCGATGAGCAGTTCTTC.

This clonotype showed up just a few times. The chain uses TRBV19 and TRBJ2-6; D remains unclear. V was cut by 6 bases and J by 3 bases, with 6 bases left in between. The CDR3 length is 13 residues. Germline V gene sequence: CDR1 LNHDA, CDR2 SQIVND (reference sequence). The DNA for the CDR3 is TGTGCCAGTAGCAAGCTTGGGGCCAACGTCCTGACTTTC. Translated: CASSKLGANVLTF.

This clonotype appeared once. This rearrangement joins TRBV3-1 to TRBJ1-2; perhaps TRBD1 as D (5 bases). From germline, CDR1 is LGHDT and CDR2 YNNKEL (reference sequence). Trimming took off 0 bases at V and 6 bases at J, with 14 bases between the two ends. The CDR3 is 15 residues long. CDR3 residues: CASSQDWGMWDGYTF. For the CDR3, the DNA is TGTGCCAGCAGCCAAGACTGGGGGATGTGGGATGGCTACACCTTC. Combining the CDR3 with reference TRBV3-1 and TRBJ1-2 gives the whole variable domain DTAVSQTPKYLVTQMGNDKSIKCEQNLGHDTMYWYKQDSKKFLKIMFSYNNKELIINETVPNRFSPKSPDKAHLNLHINSLELGDSAVYFCASSQDWGMWDGYTFGSGTRLTVV.

There are a few counts of this clonotype. CDR3 sequence reads: CAISEKGLAGERETQYF. The CDR3 nucleotides are TGTGCCATCAGTGAGAAGGGACTAGCGGGAGAGAGGGAGACCCAGTACTTC. V usage is TRBV10-3 and J usage is TRBJ2-5; 14 nucleotides line up with TRBD2. The germline CDR1 and CDR2 sequences are ENHRY and SYGVKD. The CDR3 length is 17 residues. J lost 5 bases, V lost 2 bases, and 7 bases had no gene match.

J is TRBJ2-5 and V is TRBV5-1, with 11 bases aligning to TRBD2. The V and J ends lost 3 bases and 1 base, in that order; junction bases with no gene match: 20. Per germline, CDR1 SGHRS and CDR2 YFSETQ. The CDR3 is 21 residues long. CDR3 nucleotides: TGCGCCAGCAGCTCCAGGGCCGCCGGGGATCGACTAGCGGGGTCCCAAGAGACCCAGTACTTC. Its protein is CASSSRAAGDRLAGSQETQYF.

This clonotype was picked up many times. The chain links TRBV29-1 to TRBJ1-4, with TRBD1 matching over 9 bases. Trimming cost V 5 bases and J 8 bases; bases outside gene matches: 9. This CDR3 region has 14 residues. From germline, CDR1 is SQVTM and CDR2 ANQGSEA. The CDR3 DNA is TGCAGCGTTCAGACCGGGACAGGGAACGAAAAACTGTTTTTT. Its protein is CSVQTGTGNEKLFF.

Many counts were recorded for this clonotype. The chain carries TRBV11-2 and TRBJ2-7; either TRBD1 or TRBD2 may fit D (5 bases each). CDR1 SGHAT and CDR2 FQNNGV come from the germline V gene. V was pared by 4 bases and J by 11 bases, with 24 bases between. This CDR3 spans 15 amino acids. The CDR3, as DNA: TGTGCCAGCAGCTCAATTCGCTTGAAGGGACCCCAGAAGTACTTC. It translates to CASSSIRLKGPQKYF. The complete variable domain, with remaining parts taken from reference TRBV11-2 and TRBJ2-7, reads EAGVAQSPRYKIIEKRQSVAFWCNPISGHATLYWYQQILGQGPKLLIQFQNNGVVDDSQLPKDRFSAERLKGVDSTLKIQPAKLEDSAVYLCASSSIRLKGPQKYFGPGTRLTVT.

Notes on this clonotype: A much more abundant neighbour one base away suggests this may be a read error. In nucleotides, the CDR3 is TGTGCCAGCAGTGGAGCGCAGTACAATAGGCAGCCCCAGCATTTT. Protein product: CASSGAQYNRQPQHF. J is TRBJ1-5 and V is TRBV6-2 or TRBV6-3, with D unclear. The CDR3 runs to 15 residues. The germline V gene encodes CDR1 MNHEY and CDR2 SVGEGT. The V end lost 5 bases, the J end lost 7 bases, and 18 bases lay between the germline ends.

The CDR3 DNA sequence: TGCAGCGTTGAAGATTTGGGGACGAACACTGAAGCTTTCTTT. Its protein product is CSVEDLGTNTEAFF. This chain connects TRBV29-1 to TRBJ1-1, with a weak D call TRBD1 (5 bases). CDR3 size: 14 residues. Looked up from germline, CDR1 is SQVTM and CDR2 is ANQGSEA. V lost 0 bases, J lost 1 base, and 9 bases lay in between.

This clonotype was seen ten or more times. The chain recombines TRBV28 with TRBJ2-4; D is ambiguous. The ends were cut back, 6 bases at V and 2 bases at J, with 23 bases in the middle. There are 18 residues in the CDR3. Germline V gene data show CDR1 as MDHEN and CDR2 as SYDVKM. The CDR3 nucleotides are TGTGCCAGCAGCTCTCCATCCCGCCAAGCCAAATCCAAAAACATTCAGTACTTC. Amino acids: CASSSPSRQAKSKNIQYF.